This is a list of T cell receptor beta chains from one sample in a study of beta chain features in type 1 diabetes. Produced via immunoSEQ multiplex PCR; TCRdb's table is partial and in-frame only. The sample carries fewer than 400,000 clones, approximately 8.2% recorded once. The sequenced sample consisted of central memory CD4+ T cells from blood. These TCRs come from a woman aged 18-29 years in good health. Both conserved end residues are part of each CDR3. Each record gives: clone size, D gene, V gene, J gene, CDR3 protein, CDR3 DNA. The D gene is left open where the match is weak. Clone sizes are given selectively: once, few, many, or a class where the clone is expanded.

>few|NA|TRBV10-3|TRBJ2-3
CAISEGGDTQYF
TGTGCCATCAGTGAGGGGGGAGATACGCAGTATTTT
>NA|NA|TRBV4-1|TRBJ2-2
CASSQRTRTTGELFF
TGCGCCAGCAGCCAACGGACGCGTACCACCGGGGAGCTGTTTTTT
>few|NA|TRBV19|TRBJ2-3
CASSATGNRDTQYF
TGTGCCAGTAGTGCCACAGGGAATCGAGATACGCAGTATTTT
>NA|NA|TRBV18|TRBJ2-7
CASSPPGTYEQYF
TGTGCCAGCTCACCACCGGGAACCTACGAGCAGTACTTC
>NA|NA|TRBV28|TRBJ2-7
CASSSSLVEVEQYF
TGTGCCAGCAGTTCCTCCCTCGTTGAGGTCGAGCAGTACTTC
>few|NA|TRBV7-2|TRBJ2-7
CASSLALRSDEQYF
TGTGCCAGCAGCTTAGCGCTTAGGTCGGACGAGCAGTACTTC
>few|TRBD2|TRBV7-2|TRBJ2-1
CASSLRLAATWGNEQFF
TGTGCCAGCAGCTTGCGACTAGCGGCAACCTGGGGAAATGAGCAGTTCTTC
>few|TRBD2|TRBV4-1|TRBJ2-1
CASSREGYNEQFF
TGCGCCAGCAGCAGGGAGGGCTACAATGAGCAGTTCTTC
>NA|NA|TRBV15|TRBJ2-2
CATSTGTPYTGELFF
TGTGCCACCAGCACAGGGACTCCCTACACCGGGGAGCTGTTTTTT
>few|NA|TRBV7-2|TRBJ2-3
CASSLIRESDTQYF
TGTGCCAGCAGCCTCATCCGGGAATCAGATACGCAGTATTTT
>NA|TRBD2|TRBV9|TRBJ2-3
CASSVGRSSGQGTQYF
TGTGCCAGCAGCGTAGGGAGGTCTAGCGGTCAAGGTACGCAGTATTTT
>few|TRBD2|TRBV13|TRBJ2-2
CASSFGGRNTGELFF
TGTGCCAGCAGCTTCGGCGGGAGGAACACCGGGGAGCTGTTTTTT
>few|NA|TRBV4-1|TRBJ1-1
CASSQGRATEAFF
TGCGCCAGCAGCCAGGGCAGGGCCACTGAAGCTTTCTTT
>few|TRBD2|TRBV7-2|TRBJ2-5
CASSPGLAGETQYF
TGTGCCAGCAGCCCGGGACTAGCTGGAGAGACCCAGTACTTC
>many|NA|TRBV27|TRBJ1-5
CASSPGENQPQHF
TGTGCCAGCAGCCCGGGTGAGAATCAGCCCCAGCATTTT
>NA|NA|TRBV6-6|TRBJ2-6
CASSLKVSGANVLTF
TGTGCCAGCAGTTTAAAGGTCTCTGGGGCCAACGTCCTGACTTTC
>few|NA|TRBV6-5|TRBJ1-4
CASSPLGGEKLFF
TGTGCCAGCAGCCCCCTAGGGGGTGAAAAACTGTTTTTT
>few|TRBD2|TRBV9|TRBJ2-6
CASSVEFWGRGAGASSGANVLTF
TGTGCCAGCAGCGTAGAGTTCTGGGGTAGGGGAGCGGGAGCCAGCTCTGGGGCCAACGTCCTGACTTTC
>many|NA|TRBV5-1|TRBJ2-3
CASSLIFPSTDTQYF
TGCGCCAGCAGCTTGATTTTCCCTAGCACAGATACGCAGTATTTT